This TCR beta chain comes out of a study of T cells after yellow fever vaccination. As TCR cDNA was made by 5'RACE template switching, a universal primer site and UMIs were added. Using its own MiXCR run on the 5' RACE reads, TCRdb lists one record per CDR3 protein. The table lists about 120,000 distinct CDR3 sequences, 8.4% of them singletons. This CDR3 region has 14 residues. The V end lost 0 bases, the J end lost 4 bases, and 8 bases lay between the germline ends. CDR1 is LNHNV, CDR2 YYDKDF, per germline (reference sequence). This clonotype was recorded many times. The chain links TRBV15 to TRBJ2-3, with D tentatively TRBD1 (6 bases). The starting material was CD8+ T cells sorted from PBMCs, obtained 45 days after the yellow fever booster vaccination. The TCR comes from a young man who received the YFV17D yellow fever vaccine. CDR3 DNA sequence: TGTGCCACCAGCAGAGAAACAGGGCCAGATACGCAGTATTTT. As protein: CATSRETGPDTQYF.